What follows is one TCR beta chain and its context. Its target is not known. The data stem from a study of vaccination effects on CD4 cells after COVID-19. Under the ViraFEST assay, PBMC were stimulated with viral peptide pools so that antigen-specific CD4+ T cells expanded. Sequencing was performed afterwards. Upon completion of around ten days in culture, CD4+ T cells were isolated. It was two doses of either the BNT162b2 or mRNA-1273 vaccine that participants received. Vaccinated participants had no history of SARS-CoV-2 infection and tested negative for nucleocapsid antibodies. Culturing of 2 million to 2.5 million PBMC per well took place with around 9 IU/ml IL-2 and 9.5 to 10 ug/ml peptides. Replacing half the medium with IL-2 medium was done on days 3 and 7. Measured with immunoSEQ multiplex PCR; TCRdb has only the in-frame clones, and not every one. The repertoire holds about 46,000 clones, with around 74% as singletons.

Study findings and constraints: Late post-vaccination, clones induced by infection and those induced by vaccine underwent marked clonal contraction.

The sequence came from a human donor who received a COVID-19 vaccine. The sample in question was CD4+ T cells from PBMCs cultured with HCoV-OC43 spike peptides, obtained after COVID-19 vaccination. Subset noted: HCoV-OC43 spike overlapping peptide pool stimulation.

The CDR3 sequence is CASSVDFARTDTQYF. The CDR3 DNA sequence: TGTGCCAGCAGCGTAGATTTTGCTCGGACAGATACGCAGTATTTT. The V and J genes are TRBV9 and TRBJ2-3; D is unresolved. The CDR3 consists of 15 residues. Per the germline V gene, CDR1 is SGDLS and CDR2 is YYNGEE. Trimming cost V 0 bases and J 3 bases, with 11 bases left between them.